What follows are 28 T cell receptor beta chains derived from one specimen sequenced in a study of blood T cell repertoires in COVID-19. TCRdb's table, derived via immunoSEQ multiplex PCR, lists solely in-frame clones and lacks some. Among just over 650,000 clones listed, about 90% were seen once. Sequenced sample: peripheral blood. These receptors were collected from a woman between 18 and 29 years old with acute or convalescent COVID-19.

This clone was counted between two and nine times. This chain uses TRBV27 with TRBJ1-2; no clear D gene. Trimming stripped 7 bases from V and 4 bases from J, with 13 bases between. The CDR3 extends over 13 amino acids. CDR1 is MNHEY and CDR2 is SMNVEV in the germline V gene (reference sequence). CDR3: CASKGNSGYGYTF. The CDR3 nucleotides read TGTGCCAGCAAAGGGAACAGCGGCTATGGCTACACCTTC.

The chain links TRBV18 to TRBJ1-3; TRBD1 matches at 8 bases. Germline V gene data show CDR1 as KGHSH and CDR2 as LQKENI. The CDR3 spans 15 residues. J was trimmed by 6 bases and V by 4 bases; bases with no gene match: 8. The CDR3, as DNA: TGTGCCAGCTCACATGACAGGGGCTATGCAAACACCATATATTTT. Translating it yields CASSHDRGYANTIYF.

The chain carries TRBV19 and TRBJ2-3; D is possibly TRBD2 (5 bases). This CDR3 has 14 amino acids. Germline CDR1 LNHDA, CDR2 SQIVND (reference sequence). Trimming stripped 5 bases from V and 3 bases from J, with 12 bases between. CDR3 coding DNA: TGTGCCAGTAGTCGCGGGCAGGAGACAGATACGCAGTATTTT. It encodes CASSRGQETDTQYF. Supplemented by reference TRBV19 and TRBJ2-3, the full variable domain reads DGGITQSPKYLFRKEGQNVTLSCEQNLNHDAMYWYRQDPGQGLRLIYYSQIVNDFQKGDIAEGYSVSREKKESFPLTVTSAQKNPTAFYLCASSRGQETDTQYFGPGTRLTVL.

This chain joins TRBV2 and TRBJ2-2; 11 bases fit TRBD2. Germline CDR1 SNHLY, CDR2 FYNNEI. With V trimmed by 6 bases and J by 1 base, 4 bases remained unmatched. The CDR3 sequence is 16 residues long. CDR3 coding DNA: TGTGCCAGCAGCCCCACTAGCGGGGGGAACACCGGGGAGCTGTTTTTT. Residues: CASSPTSGGNTGELFF.

The J gene is TRBJ2-1, the V gene TRBV5-1; 7 bases are shared with TRBD2. CDR3 length equals 14 residues. Per the germline V gene, CDR1 is SGHRS and CDR2 is YFSETQ. V gave up 4 bases and J gave up 6 bases; unmatched junction bases: 7. CDR3 loop: CASSPPGLINEQFF. The CDR3 coding sequence is TGCGCCAGCAGCCCTCCGGGACTAATCAATGAGCAGTTCTTC.

The chain carries TRBV6-5 and TRBJ1-3, with 9 positions matching TRBD1. V shed 10 bases and J 3 bases; nucleotides not matched to a gene: 7. CDR1 is MNHEY and CDR2 is SVGAGI in the germline V gene. This CDR3 has 14 amino acids. The CDR3, as DNA: TGTGCCACGGCACAGGGGGCATTTGGAAACACCATATATTTT. Its translation is CATAQGAFGNTIYF.

The CDR3 sequence: CASSGGGNYEQYF. As DNA, the CDR3 is TGTGCCAGCAGCGGCGGAGGGAACTACGAGCAGTACTTC. This rearrangement joins TRBV9 to TRBJ2-7, with D possibly matching TRBD2 (6 bases). This CDR3 contains 13 residues. Trimming cost V 3 bases and J 3 bases, with 10 bases left between them. Germline assignment: CDR1 SGDLS and CDR2 YYNGEE.

Worth noting for this clone: The sample contains more than one DNA sequence encoding this CDR3. The gene calls are TRBV9 and TRBJ2-5, with a possible D match to TRBD2 (7 bases). Trimming stripped 0 bases from V and 0 bases from J, with 9 bases between. Germline V gives CDR1 SGDLS, CDR2 YYNGEE. This CDR3 comprises 15 residues. CDR3 nucleotide sequence: TGTGCCAGCAGCGTAGGCGGGGGCTACCAAGAGACCCAGTACTTC. Its protein is CASSVGGGYQETQYF.

The chain combines TRBV5-1 with TRBJ2-7; D perhaps matches TRBD1 (6 bases). Trimming left V 3 bases short and J 4 bases short, with 14 bases between. Germline V CDR1 and CDR2: SGHRS, YFSETQ. The CDR3 has 14 amino acids. The CDR3 loop reads CASSWEGGTYEQYF. The DNA of the CDR3 is TGCGCCAGCAGCTGGGAAGGGGGAACGTACGAGCAGTACTTC.

The genes are TRBV7-8 and TRBJ1-1, with D perhaps matching TRBD1 (5 bases). Trimming stripped 1 base from V and 4 bases from J, with 7 bases between. Germline CDR1 and CDR2: SGHVS and FQNEAQ. There are 13 residues in the CDR3. CDR3 sequence reads: CASSLGQSTEAFF. CDR3 in DNA: TGTGCCAGCAGCTTAGGACAGTCCACTGAAGCTTTCTTT.

The rearrangement joins TRBV6-5 to TRBJ1-1; weak D call: TRBD1 (5 bases). CDR1 is MNHEY, CDR2 SVGAGI, per germline. The CDR3 spans 14 residues. V was trimmed by 2 bases and J by 5 bases, leaving 12 bases between them. The CDR3 nucleotides are TGTGCCAGCAGTTACGAGGTGGGGCGTACTGAAGCTTTCTTT. This gives the protein CASSYEVGRTEAFF.

J is TRBJ2-7 and V is TRBV5-1, with D maybe TRBD2 (6 bases). The V end lost 5 bases, the J end lost 3 bases, and 15 bases lay between the germline ends. The CDR3 consists of 14 residues. Germline CDR1 SGHRS, CDR2 YFSETQ. CDR3 residues: CASRRDSSVYEQYF. The CDR3 DNA sequence: TGCGCCAGCAGGCGGGACTCGTCGGTCTACGAGCAGTACTTC.

This chain uses TRBV24-1 with TRBJ2-1, with 9 bases fitting TRBD1. This CDR3 contains 13 residues. CDR1 is KGHDR, CDR2 SFDVKD, per germline. The J segment lost 7 bases and the V segment lost 8 bases, leaving 5 bases of the junction unmatched. The CDR3 region has the DNA TGTGCCACCACGGGACAGGGACCTAATGAGCAGTTCTTC. Encoded protein: CATTGQGPNEQFF.

The V and J genes are TRBV7-9 and TRBJ2-3; a possible D gene is TRBD1 (6 bases). The CDR3 totals 15 residues. Per germline, CDR1 SEHNR and CDR2 FQNEAQ (reference sequence). Deletions cut 1 base from V and 4 bases from J, with 12 bases between. CDR3 residues: CASSLGQVLADTQYF. CDR3 in DNA: TGTGCCAGCAGCTTAGGACAGGTGTTGGCAGATACGCAGTATTTT. The full variable domain, completed using reference TRBV7-9 and TRBJ2-3, is DTGVSQNPRHKITKRGQNVTFRCDPISEHNRLYWYRQTLGQGPEFLTYFQNEAQLEKSRLLSDRFSAERPKGSFSTLEIQRTEQGDSAMYLCASSLGQVLADTQYFGPGTRLTVL.

The chain uses TRBV7-6 and TRBJ2-3, with D possibly matching TRBD2 (6 bases). Germline loops: CDR1 SGHVS, CDR2 FNYEAQ. The CDR3 covers 15 residues. Trimming took off 2 bases at V and 6 bases at J, with 15 bases between the two ends. CDR3 sequence (DNA): TGTGCCAGCAGCTTACGGGGGTTTGGATTCGATACGCAGTATTTT. Protein: CASSLRGFGFDTQYF.

This clone was recorded only once. V gene TRBV12-3 or TRBV12-4 combines with J gene TRBJ2-2; 8 bases are shared with TRBD1. With V trimmed by 6 bases and J by 9 bases, 6 bases remained unmatched. CDR3 length equals 13 residues. DNA of the CDR3: TGTGCCAGCAGCCTACAGGGGGGCCGGGAGCTGTTTTTT. Protein product: CASSLQGGRELFF.

The rearrangement joins TRBV18 to TRBJ1-1; perhaps TRBD1 as D (6 bases). Per germline, CDR1 KGHSH and CDR2 LQKENI. The V end lost 8 bases, the J end lost 5 bases, and 15 bases lay between the germline ends. The CDR3 is 13 residues long. CDR3 coding DNA: TGTGCCAGCACCAACAGGGAAAGTACTGAAGCTTTCTTT. Its translation is CASTNRESTEAFF.

In regard to this clone: At the DNA level, this CDR3 is encoded by other sequences in the same sample as well. The gene calls are TRBV9 and TRBJ1-3; D gene uncertain. This CDR3 is built from 15 residues. CDR1 is SGDLS, CDR2 YYNGEE, per germline. V lost 0 bases, J lost 0 bases, and 7 bases lay in between. For the CDR3, the DNA is TGTGCCAGCAGCGTAGAGGGAGGCTCTGGAAACACCATATATTTT. Translation: CASSVEGGSGNTIYF.

As concerns this clone: Other DNA sequences within the sample encode an identical CDR3. This chain links TRBV7-9 with TRBJ2-3, with 9 positions matching TRBD2. CDR3 size: 15 residues. CDR1 is SEHNR and CDR2 is FQNEAQ in the germline V gene (reference sequence). The J segment lost 2 bases and the V segment lost 5 bases, leaving 5 bases of the junction unmatched. The CDR3 nucleotides read TGTGCCAGCAGCCCGAGCGGGGGGTCCACAGATACGCAGTATTTT. Amino acid sequence: CASSPSGGSTDTQYF.

This rearrangement joins TRBV5-1 to TRBJ1-5; tentative D call: TRBD1 (5 bases). The V end was cut by 4 bases, the J end by 4 bases, with 15 bases between. This CDR3 region has 15 residues. Germline lookup yields CDR1 SGHRS and CDR2 YFSETQ. The CDR3 region has the DNA TGCGCCAGCAGCCCCACTGGACATGAGAATCAGCCCCAGCATTTT. This translates into CASSPTGHENQPQHF. Full variable domain (outside the CDR3, taken from reference TRBV5-1 and TRBJ1-5): KAGVTQTPRYLIKTRGQQVTLSCSPISGHRSVSWYQQTPGQGLQFLFEYFSETQRNKGNFPGRFSGRQFSNSRSEMNVSTLELGDSALYLCASSPTGHENQPQHFGDGTRLSIL.

CDR3 region: CASSPQGDAEAFF. CDR3 in DNA: TGTGCCAGCAGCCCGCAGGGTGATGCTGAAGCTTTCTTT. This chain links TRBV7-3 with TRBJ1-1; tentatively, D is TRBD1 (5 bases). V was clipped by 5 bases and J by 6 bases, with 13 bases between them. The V gene's germline CDR1 is SGHTA and CDR2 FQGTGA. CDR3 size: 13 residues.

This chain links TRBV5-1 with TRBJ2-7; TRBD2 aligns across 7 bases. The CDR3 runs 15 residues. CDR1 is SGHRS, CDR2 YFSETQ, per germline. With 4 bases clipped from V and 0 bases from J, the junction kept 7 bases outside the gene matches. The CDR3 loop is CASSIERGISYEQYF. The CDR3 bases are TGCGCCAGCAGCATCGAGCGGGGTATCTCCTACGAGCAGTACTTC. The whole variable domain, filled in from reference TRBV5-1 and TRBJ2-7, reads KAGVTQTPRYLIKTRGQQVTLSCSPISGHRSVSWYQQTPGQGLQFLFEYFSETQRNKGNFPGRFSGRQFSNSRSEMNVSTLELGDSALYLCASSIERGISYEQYFGPGTRLTVT.

The CDR3 reads CASSLRSLRGADTQYF. For the CDR3, the DNA is TGTGCCAGCAGCTTAAGGTCGCTTCGGGGGGCAGATACGCAGTATTTT. V usage is TRBV7-3 and J usage is TRBJ2-3; 7 bases fit TRBD2. The CDR3 length is 16 residues. J was trimmed by 4 bases and V by 1 base; bases with no gene match: 8. Per germline, CDR1 SGHTA and CDR2 FQGTGA.

The chain carries TRBV5-1 and TRBJ1-1, with TRBD1 matching 10 bases. This CDR3 spans 14 amino acids. V dropped 3 bases and J dropped 7; count of bases not matched to a gene: 6. Germline V gene sequence: CDR1 SGHRS, CDR2 YFSETQ. The CDR3 sequence is CASSWDRGHIEAFF. CDR3 nucleotides: TGCGCCAGCAGCTGGGACAGGGGACACATTGAAGCTTTCTTT. The entire variable domain, with the rest obtained from reference TRBV5-1 and TRBJ1-1, is as follows: KAGVTQTPRYLIKTRGQQVTLSCSPISGHRSVSWYQQTPGQGLQFLFEYFSETQRNKGNFPGRFSGRQFSNSRSEMNVSTLELGDSALYLCASSWDRGHIEAFFGQGTRLTVV.

Note on this clone: This CDR3 is missing its conserved last phenylalanine or tryptophan, likely due to a read error. The rearrangement uses TRBV5-8 and TRBJ1-2, with D possibly matching TRBD1 (5 bases). The length of the CDR3 is 12 residues. The V end lost 2 bases, the J end lost 4 bases, and 6 bases lay between the germline ends. From germline, CDR1 is SGHTS and CDR2 YDEGEE. CDR3 DNA sequence: TGTGCCAGCAGCTTTAGGGGCTATGGCTACACCCTC. It is translated as CASSFRGYGYTL.

Here the CDR3 DNA reads TGTGCCAGCAGCTTAGAGGTCAGGGGGTATGGAAACACCATATATTTT. Translating gives CASSLEVRGYGNTIYF. The chain is built from TRBV7-2 and TRBJ1-3; 7 bases align to TRBD1. V shed 1 base, J shed 3 bases, and the junction held 6 bases outside the gene matches. The CDR3 runs to 16 residues. Germline V gene sequence: CDR1 SGHTA, CDR2 FQGNSA. The full variable domain, in which reference TRBV7-2 and TRBJ1-3 provide the parts outside the CDR3, is GAGVSQSPSNKVTEKGKDVELRCDPISGHTALYWYRQSLGQGLEFLIYFQGNSAPDKSGLPSDRFSAERTGGSVSTLTIQRTQQEDSAVYLCASSLEVRGYGNTIYFGEGSWLTVV.

The genes are TRBV5-1 and TRBJ1-2; 12 nucleotides agree with TRBD1. Germline assignment: CDR1 SGHRS and CDR2 YFSETQ. With V trimmed by 4 bases and J by 2 bases, 9 bases remained unmatched. The CDR3 loop spans 17 amino acids. CDR3 DNA: TGCGCCAGCAGCACTGCCGGGACAGGGGGCATCAACTATGGCTACACCTTC. It translates to CASSTAGTGGINYGYTF.

This rearrangement joins TRBV13 to TRBJ1-2, with TRBD1 matching 8 bases. Germline lookup yields CDR1 PRHDT and CDR2 FYEKMQ (reference sequence). The CDR3 covers 14 residues. Germline trimming cut 2 bases from V and 8 bases from J; bases unmatched to any gene: 7. CDR3 sequence reads: CASSLIGQGFGYTF. CDR3 coding DNA: TGTGCCAGCAGCTTAATCGGACAGGGCTTCGGCTACACCTTC.